This is a list of T cell receptor beta chains from one sample in a study of blood T cell repertoires in COVID-19. The repertoire was sequenced with immunoSEQ multiplex PCR; TCRdb's copy has only in-frame clones and lacks some. The sample includes approximately 90,000 clones, more than 75% seen only once; the top ten take approximately 8%. The sample comprised peripheral blood. These receptors were obtained from a human donor with acute or convalescent COVID-19. The donor label of this sample is uncertain. CDR3s include the opening cysteine and the closing phenylalanine or tryptophan. D genes are given only for firm matches. Clone size, where shown, is once, few, many, or a class for clones that have expanded.

>NA|TRBJ2-1|NA|TRBV27
TGTGCCAGCAGTCCCCTGGGGGGGCCCCCTGGCAATGAGCAGTTCTTC
CASSPLGGPPGNEQFF
>NA|TRBJ2-3|TRBD2|TRBV6-5
TGTGCCAGCAGTTATTTTCCGGGGGGGCCAGATACGCAGTATTTT
CASSYFPGGPDTQYF
>NA|TRBJ1-1|NA|TRBV29-1
TGCAGCTGTAGACAGGACATGAACACTGAAGCTTTCTTT
CSCRQDMNTEAFF
>NA|TRBJ2-5|TRBD2|TRBV19
TGTGCCAGTAGTATAGATGGGCGGGGGGGCCTCGAGACCCAGTACTTC
CASSIDGRGGLETQYF
>NA|TRBJ2-2|NA|TRBV6-5
TGTGCCAGCAACAGAAAACATTACGGCACCGGGGAGCTGTTTTTT
CASNRKHYGTGELFF
>few|TRBJ2-2|NA|TRBV6-5
TGTGCCAGCAGTTACTCAGATCGGAGCTCCGGGGAGCTGTTTTTT
CASSYSDRSSGELFF
>NA|TRBJ2-2|NA|TRBV19
TGTGCCAGTAGTATCTCTACCGGCACCGGGGAGCTGTTTTTT
CASSISTGTGELFF
>NA|TRBJ1-2|NA|TRBV4-1
TGCGCCAGCAGCCAAGCGACCCGAGGGCTCTATGGCTACACCTTC
CASSQATRGLYGYTF
>NA|TRBJ2-5|TRBD2|TRBV3-1/TRBV3-2
TGTGCCAGCAGCCACACTAGCGGGGGGACGTCAGAGACCCAGTACTTC
CASSHTSGGTSETQYF
>NA|TRBJ2-7|NA|TRBV7-9
TGTGCCAGCAGCTTGCGGAGAAGCTCCTACGAGCAGTACTTC
CASSLRRSSYEQYF
>NA|TRBJ1-6|NA|TRBV18
TGTGCCAGCTCCCCCACGGGAGGGCCCTATAATTCACCCCTCCACTTT
CASSPTGGPYNSPLHF
>NA|TRBJ1-4|NA|TRBV4-3
TGCGCCAGCAGCCAAGAACCCGGGGAAAAACTGTTTTTT
CASSQEPGEKLFF
>NA|TRBJ1-3|NA|TRBV7-9
TGTGCCAGCAGACCGTACCCCGGTGGAAACACCATATATTTT
CASRPYPGGNTIYF
>once|TRBJ1-2|NA|TRBV20-1
TGCAGTGCTAGTACTGCTAACTATGGCTACACCTTC
CSASTANYGYTF
>NA|TRBJ2-7|TRBD2|TRBV5-4
TGTGCCAGCAGCTTAACCGCTGGGGGCGGGGGGATTTACGAGCAGTACTTC
CASSLTAGGGGIYEQYF
>NA|TRBJ1-5|NA|TRBV12-3/TRBV12-4
TGTGCCAGCAGTTTCAGTACAAATCAGCCCCAGCATTTT
CASSFSTNQPQHF
>few|TRBJ2-2|TRBD2|TRBV9
TGTGCCAGCAGCATGGGACTAGCGGACTATCCAGGGGAGCTGTTTTTT
CASSMGLADYPGELFF
>NA|TRBJ1-4|NA|TRBV10-3
TGTGCCATCAGTGATCAGGGGCTTAATGAAAAACTGTTTTTT
CAISDQGLNEKLFF
>NA|TRBJ2-3|TRBD2|TRBV7-6
TGTGCCAGCAGCCAAAGGGCTAGCGGGGGGCAGAGTTCTAGCACAGATACGCAGTATTTT
CASSQRASGGQSSSTDTQYF
>NA|TRBJ2-7|NA|TRBV11-3
TGTGCCAGCAGCCCACTGGGTCGAGGCTCCTACGAGCAGTACTTC
CASSPLGRGSYEQYF
>NA|TRBJ1-1|NA|TRBV29-1
TGCAGCGTCGCTGAAGATAGCAGAACCACTGAAGCTTTCTTT
CSVAEDSRTTEAFF
>NA|TRBJ2-1|NA|TRBV7-9
TGTGCCAGCAGCTTTTCCGTCGGTGAGCAGTTCTTC
CASSFSVGEQFF
>once|TRBJ1-1|NA|TRBV19
TGTGCCAGTAGTATAGATCGCGGGGGCACTGAAGCTTTCTTT
CASSIDRGGTEAFF
>NA|TRBJ1-6|NA|TRBV30
TGTGCCTGGAGTGTACAGGGACCCTCACCCCTCCACTTT
CAWSVQGPSPLHF
>NA|TRBJ2-5|NA|TRBV24-1
TGTGCCACCAGTGAAACGCACAGAGCTCAAGAGACCCAGTACTTC
CATSETHRAQETQYF
>NA|TRBJ2-2|TRBD2|TRBV2
TGTGCCAGCAGTGAGAGGGGACTAGGCACCGGGGAGCTGTTTTTT
CASSERGLGTGELFF
>once|TRBJ2-1|NA|TRBV28
TGTGCCAGCAGTTCTCCCCAGGGCCGCGAGCAGTTCTTC
CASSSPQGREQFF
>NA|TRBJ2-3|NA|TRBV27
TGTGCCAGCAGTCAACGGGGGACCTTGGGCCAAGATACGCAGTATTTT
CASSQRGTLGQDTQYF
>few|TRBJ1-5|TRBD1|TRBV28
TGTGCCAGCAGACTCAGGGGGTACGATAGGAATCAGCCCCAGCATTTT
CASRLRGYDRNQPQHF
>NA|TRBJ1-2|NA|TRBV28
TGTGCCAGCATGCAGGCCCGCTATGGCTACACCTTC
CASMQARYGYTF
>NA|TRBJ2-3|TRBD2|TRBV28
TGTGCCACGACGTCAGGGGGACTAGCGGGTTCGGCGGATACGCAGTATTTT
CATTSGGLAGSADTQYF
>NA|TRBJ1-2|NA|TRBV9
TGTGCCAGCAGCGTAGGGGGGACATCTTCTAACTATGGCTACACCTTC
CASSVGGTSSNYGYTF
>once|TRBJ2-2|NA|TRBV28
TGTGCCAGCAGTTTCCGACTAGGGGTGAGGACCGGGGAGCTGTTTTTT
CASSFRLGVRTGELFF
>NA|TRBJ1-3|NA|TRBV19
TGTGCCAGTAGTATAGCCGCCGGCTCTGGAAACACCATATATTTT
CASSIAAGSGNTIYF
>NA|TRBJ1-1|NA|TRBV5-1
TGCGCCAGCAGCTTCTCAGGGAACACTGAAGCTTTCTTT
CASSFSGNTEAFF
>NA|TRBJ1-1|NA|TRBV12-3/TRBV12-4
TGTGCCAGCACCGGTCAAAGAACTGAAGCTTTCTTT
CASTGQRTEAFF
>once|TRBJ2-7|NA|TRBV24-1
TGTGCCACCAGTGACCCCCTGACAGGCTCCTACGAGCAGTACTTC
CATSDPLTGSYEQYF
>NA|TRBJ2-3|TRBD1|TRBV11-3
TGTGCCAGCAGCTTCGAGGGGGCGAGCACAGATACGCAGTATTTT
CASSFEGASTDTQYF
>once|TRBJ2-5|NA|TRBV7-3
TGTGCCAGCAGCCCCCGAGGACAGTCCCAAGAGACCCAGTACTTC
CASSPRGQSQETQYF
>NA|TRBJ2-3|NA|TRBV6-6
TGTGCCAGCCGTCCGGAATCTAGAGATACGCAGTATTTT
CASRPESRDTQYF
>NA|TRBJ1-2|NA|TRBV5-1
TGCGCCAGCAGCGGAAGGGAGGGGTATGGCTACACCTTC
CASSGREGYGYTF
>NA|TRBJ1-2|NA|TRBV28
TGTGCCAGCAGTTACGGTCGCAACTATGGCTACACCTTC
CASSYGRNYGYTF
>NA|TRBJ1-2|NA|TRBV21-1
TGTGCCAGCAGCAAAAAGGAGGGGGCAGCTAACTATGGCTACACCTTC
CASSKKEGAANYGYTF
>once|TRBJ2-3|TRBD1|TRBV19
TGTGCCAGTAGTCCCGGGACAGGGGTAGATACGCAGTATTTT
CASSPGTGVDTQYF
>NA|TRBJ2-5|NA|TRBV28
TGTGCCAGCCTGGCGGGGAGCGAAGAGACCCAGTACTTC
CASLAGSEETQYF
>NA|TRBJ2-3|NA|TRBV21-1
TGTGCCAGCAGCAAAACCCGACTAGCGGGGGGCCCTAGCACAGATACGCAGTATTTT
CASSKTRLAGGPSTDTQYF
>NA|TRBJ1-2|NA|TRBV6-2/TRBV6-3
TGTGCCAGCAGTTCCGACGGGTCTAACTATGGCTACACCTTC
CASSSDGSNYGYTF
>NA|TRBJ2-1|TRBD2|TRBV5-1
TGCGCCAGCAGTTCTGGACTAGCGGGGGTCTTTGGGTTCTTC
CASSSGLAGVFGFF
>NA|TRBJ2-3|NA|TRBV6-5
TGTGCCAGCAGTTACTCGAAGGGGAAAGATACGCAGTATTTT
CASSYSKGKDTQYF